The 18 T cell receptor beta chains reported below all come from one sample, sequenced in a study of cytomegalovirus exposure and HLA in healthy donors. Amplification used 60 Vbeta primers and 13 Jbeta primers. Clones were sequenced by immunoSEQ multiplex PCR, and TCRdb holds only the in-frame ones, with some missing. The repertoire holds over 150,000 clones, more than 75% seen once, with roughly 7.7% in the top ten. Sequencing was carried out using PBMCs. Every receptor here comes from a man aged 25 to 40 in good health and CMV-seropositive.

J is TRBJ1-2 and V is TRBV4-2; a possible D gene is TRBD1 (5 bases). Per the germline V gene, CDR1 is LGHNA and CDR2 is YNFKEQ. V was trimmed by 3 bases and J by 10 bases, leaving 15 bases between them. The CDR3 is 13 amino acids. The CDR3 DNA reads TGTGCCAGCAGCCACCCCACAGGAGAGGACTACACCTTC. Its translation: CASSHPTGEDYTF.

The chain has TRBV6-5 and TRBJ2-7; 9 positions agree with TRBD1. J was trimmed by 4 bases and V by 5 bases; bases with no gene match: 6. Germline lookup yields CDR1 MNHEY and CDR2 SVGAGI. This CDR3 contains 14 residues. Written as DNA, the CDR3 is TGTGCCAGCAGTATTAACAGGGGGCTATACGAGCAGTACTTC. It specifies CASSINRGLYEQYF.

This clone was seen only a few times. The V and J genes are TRBV28 and TRBJ1-2; TRBD1 might be the D (6 bases). Per the germline V gene, CDR1 is MDHEN and CDR2 is SYDVKM. Trimming shortened V by 6 bases and J by 1 base, and 18 bases separated the two germline ends. CDR3 length equals 16 residues. CDR3 in DNA: TGTGCCAGCAGCCCTCCCCGGCAGGGGATTAACTATGGCTACACCTTC. Encoded protein: CASSPPRQGINYGYTF.

The chain joins TRBV11-2 to TRBJ1-1; D is possibly TRBD1 (6 bases). Germline V gives CDR1 SGHAT, CDR2 FQNNGV. Trimming pared 5 bases from V and 1 base from J, leaving 11 bases between. CDR3 size: 14 residues. The CDR3 is CASSPDSGNTEAFF. CDR3 nucleotide sequence: TGTGCCAGCAGCCCGGACAGCGGGAACACTGAAGCTTTCTTT.

CDR3 protein: CASSFSDRGYGYTF. The DNA for the CDR3 is TGTGCCAGCAGTTTCTCCGACAGGGGCTATGGCTACACCTTC. This chain links TRBV27 with TRBJ1-2; TRBD1 matches at 8 bases. The V gene end was trimmed by 3 bases and the J gene end by 4 bases; junction bases not matched to a gene: 4. CDR1 is MNHEY and CDR2 is SMNVEV in the germline V gene (reference sequence). The CDR3 is made up of 14 amino acids.

This chain links TRBV5-6 with TRBJ1-1; D possibly corresponds to TRBD1 (5 bases). Germline CDR1 and CDR2: SGHDT and YYEEEE. Trimming left V 1 base short and J 10 bases short, with 20 bases between. CDR3 length: 15 residues. The CDR3 loop reads CASSLRAGREARAFF. The CDR3 DNA sequence: TGTGCCAGCAGCTTGAGGGCAGGGCGGGAAGCTAGAGCTTTCTTT.

The table lists this clone with a count of one. This chain links TRBV2 with TRBJ2-5; D may be TRBD1 (6 bases). The CDR3 is 14 residues long. The V end was cut by 5 bases, the J end by 0 bases, with 10 bases between. The germline V gene has CDR1 SNHLY and CDR2 FYNNEI. The DNA for the CDR3 is TGTGCCAGCAGTCCCGGACAGTACCAAGAGACCCAGTACTTC. It encodes CASSPGQYQETQYF.

In its sample, this clone was seen a few times. The CDR3 sequence: CASSFLRGRTTPEQYF. CDR3 in DNA: TGTGCCAGCAGCTTCCTCAGGGGGCGGACCACCCCCGAGCAGTACTTC. This chain joins TRBV11-2 and TRBJ2-7; TRBD1 matches 8 bases. With V trimmed by 3 bases and J by 6 bases, 13 bases remained unmatched. The CDR3 has 16 amino acids. Per germline, CDR1 SGHAT and CDR2 FQNNGV.

This sequence joins TRBV13 and TRBJ1-2; no definite D call. This CDR3 is built from 14 residues. V dropped 0 bases and J dropped 4 bases, with 9 bases sitting between them. Germline V gene lookup returns CDR1 PRHDT and CDR2 FYEKMQ (reference sequence). The DNA for the CDR3 is TGTGCCAGCAGCTTAGGGGGAGACGGCTATGGCTACACCTTC. Translating gives CASSLGGDGYGYTF.

As DNA, the CDR3 is TGTGCCAGCAGCGTAGCCGAACGACAGGTCCTCGCCTCTGGGGCCAACGTCCTGACTTTC. Encoded protein: CASSVAERQVLASGANVLTF. The V call is TRBV9, the J call TRBJ2-6; tentative D call: TRBD1 (6 bases). This CDR3 spans 20 amino acids. The germline V and J ends were trimmed by 0 bases and 0 bases, with 19 bases remaining between them. The germline gives CDR1 SGDLS, CDR2 YYNGEE.

The chain joins TRBV5-1 to TRBJ1-4; 10 bases map to TRBD1. The CDR3 has 14 amino acids. Per germline, CDR1 SGHRS and CDR2 YFSETQ. Losses at the gene ends were 2 bases for V and 9 bases for J; bases not matched to a gene: 4. The CDR3 DNA is TGCGCCAGCAGCTTCGGGACAGGGGTGCAAAAACTGTTTTTT. Amino acids: CASSFGTGVQKLFF.

In its sample, this clone was seen a few times. CDR3 nucleotide sequence: TGTGCCAGCACTTCCGGACAGGGGCATGAGCAGTTCTTC. Translation gives CASTSGQGHEQFF. The chain uses TRBV7-3 and TRBJ2-1; 9 bases align to TRBD1. CDR1 SGHTA and CDR2 FQGTGA come from the germline V gene. Losses at the gene ends were 7 bases for V and 8 bases for J; bases not matched to a gene: 6. CDR3 length: 13 amino acids.

V is TRBV27 and J is TRBJ2-7; TRBD1 matches 11 bases. The CDR3 spans 14 residues. Germline loops: CDR1 MNHEY, CDR2 SMNVEV (reference sequence). After removal of 3 bases from V and 7 bases from J, the junction contained 5 bases not matched to a gene. The CDR3 reads CASSFRDRGSEQYF. The CDR3 nucleotides are TGTGCCAGCAGTTTCCGGGACAGGGGGTCGGAGCAGTACTTC.

The chain carries TRBV2 and TRBJ1-3, with 10 bases matching TRBD1. V shed 6 bases and J 1 base; nucleotides not matched to a gene: 3. The length of the CDR3 is 15 residues. Per the germline V gene, CDR1 is SNHLY and CDR2 is FYNNEI. DNA of the CDR3: TGTGCCAGCAGCAGACAGGGGGCTTCTGGAAACACCATATATTTT. Translation gives CASSRQGASGNTIYF.

The gene calls are TRBV7-3 and TRBJ2-2; D perhaps matches TRBD2 (5 bases). The CDR3 runs to 16 residues. Trimming removed 3 bases from V and 4 bases from J, with 15 bases in between. Germline V gene sequence: CDR1 SGHTA, CDR2 FQGTGA. Written as DNA, the CDR3 is TGTGCCAGCAGCTTCGTCTCTATCGCGGGCACCGGGGAGCTGTTTTTT. Protein product: CASSFVSIAGTGELFF.

This chain uses TRBV7-2 with TRBJ2-7, with 12 bases lining up with TRBD2. The germline V gene has CDR1 SGHTA and CDR2 FQGNSA. J gave up 2 bases and V 0 bases, and 11 bases lay outside the gene matches. This CDR3 has 19 residues. The CDR3 DNA reads TGTGCCAGCAGCTTAGCACCGACTAGCGGGGGACCAGCCCCCTACGAGCAGTACTTC. It yields the protein CASSLAPTSGGPAPYEQYF.

With respect to this clone: One end of the junction is discordant with germline, which a read error may explain. The CDR3 spells CASSLDAGGKQPQHF. For the CDR3, the DNA is TGTGCCAGCAGCTTAGACGCAGGGGGCAAACAGCCCCAGCATTTT. The chain uses TRBV7-4 and TRBJ1-5; TRBD1 aligns across 8 bases. Germline CDR1 SGHVT, CDR2 SQSDAQ. CDR3 size: 15 residues. Filled out from reference TRBV7-4 and TRBJ1-5, the complete variable domain reads GAGVSQSPRYKVAKRGRDVALRCDSISGHVTLYWYRQTLGQGSEVLTYSQSDAQRDKSGRPSGRFSAERPERSVSTLKIQRTEQGDSAVYLCASSLDAGGKQPQHFGDGTRLSIL.

The CDR3 sequence: CASSLAGANTEAFF. The CDR3, as DNA: TGTGCCAGCAGCTTAGCAGGGGCGAACACTGAAGCTTTCTTT. This chain links TRBV7-3 with TRBJ1-1, with D tentatively TRBD1 (6 bases). Germline loops: CDR1 SGHTA, CDR2 FQGTGA. The CDR3 runs to 14 residues. Deletions cut 2 bases from V and 1 base from J, with 8 bases between.